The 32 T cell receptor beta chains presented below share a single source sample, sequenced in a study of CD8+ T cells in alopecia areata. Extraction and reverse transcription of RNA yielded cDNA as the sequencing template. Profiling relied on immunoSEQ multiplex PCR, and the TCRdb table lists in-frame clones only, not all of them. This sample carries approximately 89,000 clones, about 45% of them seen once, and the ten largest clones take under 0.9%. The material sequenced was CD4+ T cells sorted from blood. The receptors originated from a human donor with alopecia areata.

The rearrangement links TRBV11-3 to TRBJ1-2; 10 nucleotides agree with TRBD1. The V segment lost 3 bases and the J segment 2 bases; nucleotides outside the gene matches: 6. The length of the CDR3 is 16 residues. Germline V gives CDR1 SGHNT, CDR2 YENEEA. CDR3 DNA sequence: TGTGCCAGCAGCTTCCAGAGGACAGGGGGGAACTATGGCTACACCTTC. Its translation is CASSFQRTGGNYGYTF.

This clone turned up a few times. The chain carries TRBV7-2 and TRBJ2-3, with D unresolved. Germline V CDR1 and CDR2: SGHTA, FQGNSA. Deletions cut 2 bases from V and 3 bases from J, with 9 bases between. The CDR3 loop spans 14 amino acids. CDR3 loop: CASSLSVKTDTQYF. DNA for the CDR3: TGTGCCAGCAGCTTATCGGTTAAAACAGATACGCAGTATTTT.

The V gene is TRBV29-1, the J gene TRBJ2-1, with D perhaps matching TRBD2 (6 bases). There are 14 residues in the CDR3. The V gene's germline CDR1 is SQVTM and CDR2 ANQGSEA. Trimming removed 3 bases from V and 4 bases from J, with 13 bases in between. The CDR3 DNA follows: TGCAGCGTTGATAACGGACTAAAATACAATGAGCAGTTCTTC. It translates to CSVDNGLKYNEQFF.

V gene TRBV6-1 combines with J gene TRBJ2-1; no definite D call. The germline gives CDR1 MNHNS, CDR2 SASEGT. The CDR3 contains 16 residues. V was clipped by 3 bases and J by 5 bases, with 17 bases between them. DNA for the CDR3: TGTGCCAGCAGTGATCCCTCCAGGTTTGTCCACAATGAGCAGTTCTTC. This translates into CASSDPSRFVHNEQFF.

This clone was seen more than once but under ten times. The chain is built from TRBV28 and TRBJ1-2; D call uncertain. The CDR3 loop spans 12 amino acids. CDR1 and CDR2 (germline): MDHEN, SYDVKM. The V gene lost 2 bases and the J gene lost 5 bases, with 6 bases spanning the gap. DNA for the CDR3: TGTGCCAGCAGTTTAGAGGGTTATGGCTACACCTTC. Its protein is CASSLEGYGYTF.

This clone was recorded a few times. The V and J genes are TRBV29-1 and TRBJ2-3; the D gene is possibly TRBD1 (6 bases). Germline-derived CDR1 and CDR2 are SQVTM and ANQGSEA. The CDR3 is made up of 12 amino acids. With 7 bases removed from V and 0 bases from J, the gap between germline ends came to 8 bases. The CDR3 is CSGQESTDTQYF. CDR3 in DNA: TGCAGCGGACAGGAAAGCACAGATACGCAGTATTTT.

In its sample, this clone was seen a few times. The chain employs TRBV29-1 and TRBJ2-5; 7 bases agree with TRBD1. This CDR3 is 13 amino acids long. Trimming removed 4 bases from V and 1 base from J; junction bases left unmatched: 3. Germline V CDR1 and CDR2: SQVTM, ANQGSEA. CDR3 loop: CSVGRGSQETQYF. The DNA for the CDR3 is TGCAGCGTTGGCAGGGGGTCCCAAGAGACCCAGTACTTC.

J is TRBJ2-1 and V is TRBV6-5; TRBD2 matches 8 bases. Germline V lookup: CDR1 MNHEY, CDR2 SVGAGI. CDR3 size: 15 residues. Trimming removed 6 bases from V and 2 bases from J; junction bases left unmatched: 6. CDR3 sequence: CASSQGLGAYNEQFF. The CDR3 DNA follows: TGTGCCAGCAGCCAGGGACTAGGTGCCTACAATGAGCAGTTCTTC.

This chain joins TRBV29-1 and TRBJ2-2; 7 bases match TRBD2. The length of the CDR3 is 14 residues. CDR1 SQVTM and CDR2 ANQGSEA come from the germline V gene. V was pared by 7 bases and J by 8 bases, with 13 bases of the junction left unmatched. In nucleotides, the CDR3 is TGCAGCGCCTCGAGGGACTACCCTATTGGGGAGCTGTTTTTT. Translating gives CSASRDYPIGELFF.

The CDR3 spells CASSRLSPGGHEQFF. The CDR3 DNA reads as TGCGCCAGCAGCCGTTTATCGCCGGGAGGTCATGAGCAGTTCTTC. The chain recombines TRBV5-1 with TRBJ2-1; 7 bases line up with TRBD2. The CDR3 contains 15 residues. Germline V lookup: CDR1 SGHRS, CDR2 YFSETQ. The trim removed 4 bases at V and 8 bases at J, leaving 12 bases unmatched.

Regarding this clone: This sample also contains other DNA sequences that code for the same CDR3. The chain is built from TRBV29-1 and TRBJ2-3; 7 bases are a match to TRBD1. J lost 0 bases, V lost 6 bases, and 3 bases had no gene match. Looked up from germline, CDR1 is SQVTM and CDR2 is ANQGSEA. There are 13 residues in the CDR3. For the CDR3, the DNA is TGCAGCGTCGACAGGGAGAGCACAGATACGCAGTATTTT. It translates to CSVDRESTDTQYF.

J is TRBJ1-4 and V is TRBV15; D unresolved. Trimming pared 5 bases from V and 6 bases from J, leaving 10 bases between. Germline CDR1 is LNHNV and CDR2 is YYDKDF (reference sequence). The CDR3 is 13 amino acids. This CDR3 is CATSSRAYEKLFF. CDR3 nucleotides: TGTGCCACCAGCTCCCGGGCATATGAAAAACTGTTTTTT. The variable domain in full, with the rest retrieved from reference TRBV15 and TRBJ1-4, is DAMVIQNPRYQVTQFGKPVTLSCSQTLNHNVMYWYQQKSSQAPKLLFHYYDKDFNNEADTPDNFQSRRPNTSFCFLDIRSPGLGDTAMYLCATSSRAYEKLFFGSGTQLSVL.

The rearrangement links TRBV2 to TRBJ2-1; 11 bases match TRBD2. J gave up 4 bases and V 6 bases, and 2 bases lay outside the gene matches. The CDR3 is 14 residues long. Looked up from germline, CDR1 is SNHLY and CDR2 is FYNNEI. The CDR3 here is CASRGTSGYNEQFF. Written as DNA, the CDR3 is TGTGCCAGCAGGGGGACTAGCGGTTACAATGAGCAGTTCTTC.

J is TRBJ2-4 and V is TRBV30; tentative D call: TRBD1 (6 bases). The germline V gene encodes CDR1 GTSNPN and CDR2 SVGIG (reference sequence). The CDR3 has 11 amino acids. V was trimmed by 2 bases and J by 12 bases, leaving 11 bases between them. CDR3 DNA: TGTGCCTGGAGTCTCCGGGACAATCAGTACTTC. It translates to CAWSLRDNQYF.

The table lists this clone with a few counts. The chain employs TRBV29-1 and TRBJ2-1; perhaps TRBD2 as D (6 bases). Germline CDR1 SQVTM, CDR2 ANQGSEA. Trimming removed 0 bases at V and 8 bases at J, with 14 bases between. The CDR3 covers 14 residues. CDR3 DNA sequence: TGCAGCGTTGAAGACCCGATGAAGCGGGATGAGCAGTTCTTC. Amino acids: CSVEDPMKRDEQFF.

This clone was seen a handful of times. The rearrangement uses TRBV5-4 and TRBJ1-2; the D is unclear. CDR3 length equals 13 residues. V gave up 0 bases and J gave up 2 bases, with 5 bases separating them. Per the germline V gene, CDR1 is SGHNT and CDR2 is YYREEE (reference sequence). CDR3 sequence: CASSLDQNYGYTF. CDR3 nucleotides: TGTGCCAGCAGCTTGGATCAGAACTATGGCTACACCTTC. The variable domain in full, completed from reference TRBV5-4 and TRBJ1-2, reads ETGVTQSPTHLIKTRGQQVTLRCSSQSGHNTVSWYQQALGQGPQFIFQYYREEENGRGNFPPRFSGLQFPNYSSELNVNALELDDSALYLCASSLDQNYGYTFGSGTRLTVV.

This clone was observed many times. The CDR3 loop reads CSAGPSGRAHQFF. The CDR3 region has the DNA TGCAGCGCGGGACCAAGCGGGAGGGCCCACCAGTTCTTC. The rearrangement links TRBV29-1 to TRBJ2-1; TRBD2 matches at 10 bases. The junction had 13 bases not matched to a gene; V was cut back by 7 bases and J by 13 bases. From germline, CDR1 is SQVTM and CDR2 ANQGSEA. The CDR3 is 13 amino acids.

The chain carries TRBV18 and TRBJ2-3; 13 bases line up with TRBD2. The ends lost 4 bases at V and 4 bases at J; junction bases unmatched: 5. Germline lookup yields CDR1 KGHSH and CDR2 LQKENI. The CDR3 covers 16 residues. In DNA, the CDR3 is TGTGCCAGCTCACTAGGACTAGCGGGAGTGGCAGATACGCAGTATTTT. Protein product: CASSLGLAGVADTQYF.

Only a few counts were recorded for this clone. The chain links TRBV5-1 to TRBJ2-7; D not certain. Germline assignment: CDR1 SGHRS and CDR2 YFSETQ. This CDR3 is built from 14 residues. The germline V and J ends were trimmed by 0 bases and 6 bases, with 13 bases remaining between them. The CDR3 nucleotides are TGCGCCAGCAGCTTGGATGTCGGCGCCCTCGAGCAGTACTTC. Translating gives CASSLDVGALEQYF.

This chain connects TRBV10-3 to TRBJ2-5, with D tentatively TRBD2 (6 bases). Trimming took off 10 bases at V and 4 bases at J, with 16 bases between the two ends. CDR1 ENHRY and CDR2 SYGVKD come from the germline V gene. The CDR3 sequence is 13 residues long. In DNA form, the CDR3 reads TGTGCCACTCTGGAGGGCCGGGGAGAGACCCAGTACTTC. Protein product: CATLEGRGETQYF.

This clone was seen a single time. The CDR3 sequence: CAWSASRYTGELFF. DNA for the CDR3: TGTGCCTGGAGCGCAAGCCGGTACACCGGGGAGCTGTTTTTT. The chain carries TRBV30 and TRBJ2-2; D is ambiguous. The CDR3 covers 14 residues. V lost 3 bases and J lost 3, with 11 bases in between. The V gene's germline CDR1 is GTSNPN and CDR2 SVGIG (reference sequence).

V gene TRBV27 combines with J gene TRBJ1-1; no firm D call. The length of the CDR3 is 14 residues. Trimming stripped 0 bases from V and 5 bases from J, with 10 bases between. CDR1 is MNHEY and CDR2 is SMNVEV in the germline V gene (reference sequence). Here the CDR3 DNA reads TGTGCCAGCAGTTTATCGCGCGGGCGGACTGAAGCTTTCTTT. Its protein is CASSLSRGRTEAFF.

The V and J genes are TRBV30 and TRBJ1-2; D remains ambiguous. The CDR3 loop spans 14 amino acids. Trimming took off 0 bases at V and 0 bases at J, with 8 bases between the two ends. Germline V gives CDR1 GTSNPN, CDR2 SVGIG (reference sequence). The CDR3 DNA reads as TGTGCCTGGAGTGTATCAGTCCCTAACTATGGCTACACCTTC. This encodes CAWSVSVPNYGYTF.

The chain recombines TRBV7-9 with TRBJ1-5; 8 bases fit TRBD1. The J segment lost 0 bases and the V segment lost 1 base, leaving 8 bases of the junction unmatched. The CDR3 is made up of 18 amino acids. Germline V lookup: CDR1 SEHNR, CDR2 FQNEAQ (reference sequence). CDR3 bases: TGTGCCAGCAGCTTAGTTGGCTCAGGGGGCTATAGCAATCAGCCCCAGCATTTT. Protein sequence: CASSLVGSGGYSNQPQHF.

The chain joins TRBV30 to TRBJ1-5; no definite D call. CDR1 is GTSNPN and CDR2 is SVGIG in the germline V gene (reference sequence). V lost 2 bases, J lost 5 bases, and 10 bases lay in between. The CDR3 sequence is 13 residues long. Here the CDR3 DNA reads TGTGCCTGGAGTTTAGGGCTCCATCAGCCCCAGCATTTT. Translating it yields CAWSLGLHQPQHF.

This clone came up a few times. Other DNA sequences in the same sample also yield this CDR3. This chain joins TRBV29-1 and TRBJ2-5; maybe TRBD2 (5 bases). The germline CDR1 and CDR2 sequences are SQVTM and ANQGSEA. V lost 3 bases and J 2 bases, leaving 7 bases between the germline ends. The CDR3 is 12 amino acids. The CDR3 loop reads CSVESGQETQYF. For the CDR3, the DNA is TGCAGCGTTGAGTCGGGGCAAGAGACCCAGTACTTC.

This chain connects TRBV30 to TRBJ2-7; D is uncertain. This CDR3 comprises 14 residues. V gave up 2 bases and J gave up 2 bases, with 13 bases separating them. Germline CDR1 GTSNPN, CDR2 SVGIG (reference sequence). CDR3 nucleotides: TGTGCCTGGAGTAAAGTAGGAATTGCCTACGAGCAGTACTTC. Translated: CAWSKVGIAYEQYF.

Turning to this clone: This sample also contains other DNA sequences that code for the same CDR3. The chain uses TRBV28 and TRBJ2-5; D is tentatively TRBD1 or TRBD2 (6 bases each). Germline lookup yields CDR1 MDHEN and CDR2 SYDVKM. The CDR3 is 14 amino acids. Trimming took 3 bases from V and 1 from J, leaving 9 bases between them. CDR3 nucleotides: TGTGCCAGCAGTTTGGGGGGCATCCAAGAGACCCAGTACTTC. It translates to CASSLGGIQETQYF.

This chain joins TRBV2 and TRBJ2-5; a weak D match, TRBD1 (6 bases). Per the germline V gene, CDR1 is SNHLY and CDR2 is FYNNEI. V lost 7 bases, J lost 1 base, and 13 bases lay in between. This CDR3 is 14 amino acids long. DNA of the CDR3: TGTGCCAGCAAAATTCAGGGGTTCCAAGAGACCCAGTACTTC. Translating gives CASKIQGFQETQYF.

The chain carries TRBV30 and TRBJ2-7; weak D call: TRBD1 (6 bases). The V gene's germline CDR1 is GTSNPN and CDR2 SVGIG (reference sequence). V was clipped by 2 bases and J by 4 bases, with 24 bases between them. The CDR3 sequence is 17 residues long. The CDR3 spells CAWSRLLGQTIKYEQYF. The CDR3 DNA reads TGTGCCTGGAGTAGACTTTTGGGACAAACGATAAAATACGAGCAGTACTTC.

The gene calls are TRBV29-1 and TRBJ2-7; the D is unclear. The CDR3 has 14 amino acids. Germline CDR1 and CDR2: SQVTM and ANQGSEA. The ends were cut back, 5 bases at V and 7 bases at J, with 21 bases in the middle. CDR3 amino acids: CSVSASLTLREQYF. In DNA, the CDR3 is TGCAGCGTTTCTGCTAGTCTAACCTTACGGGAGCAGTACTTC.

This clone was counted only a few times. In DNA form, the CDR3 reads TGCGCCAGCAGCCAGCCGGGACAGGGAATATATGGCTACACCTTC. Its protein product is CASSQPGQGIYGYTF. V usage is TRBV4-1 and J usage is TRBJ1-2; 9 nucleotides line up with TRBD1. This CDR3 has 15 amino acids. The germline CDR1 and CDR2 sequences are MGHRA and YSYEKL. With V trimmed by 3 bases and J by 5 bases, 7 bases remained unmatched.